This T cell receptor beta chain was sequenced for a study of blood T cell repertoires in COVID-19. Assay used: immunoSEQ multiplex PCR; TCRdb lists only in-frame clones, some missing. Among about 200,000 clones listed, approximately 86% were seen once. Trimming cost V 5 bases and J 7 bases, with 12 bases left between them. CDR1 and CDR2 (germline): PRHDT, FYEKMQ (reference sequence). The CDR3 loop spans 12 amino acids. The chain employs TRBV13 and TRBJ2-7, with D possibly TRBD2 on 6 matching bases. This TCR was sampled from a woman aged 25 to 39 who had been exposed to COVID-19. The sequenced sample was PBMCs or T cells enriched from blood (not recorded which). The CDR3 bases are TGTGCCAGCAGCCCGCGGGGACGGGAGCAGTACTTC. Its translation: CASSPRGREQYF.